This TCR beta chain is from a study of blood T cell repertoires in COVID-19 (dated by TCRdb to 2018 to 2020). A note on the overall study: Collaborator samples came from the United States, Italy and Spain and covered acute and convalescent phases of COVID-19. The prospective study material was composed of cDNA or gDNA derived from T cells, B-cell-depleted T cells, or PBMCs. Deeply sampled blood TCRbeta repertoires from subjects exposed to, actively infected with, or recovered from COVID-19 were included in the dataset. The repertoires were made available in a free public database intended to serve as a resource for research on the immune response to SARS-CoV-2. The samples were drawn from the first 160 participants of the ongoing ImmuneRACE study and from 950 to 1,500 subjects provided by 6 global collaborators. The sample metadata nearly always contained a de-identified subject ID, COVID-19 status, age in years and sex. Where HLA class I and class II types were available, the types were taken from metadata supplied by the sample provider, not from assay-based typing. Results the study describes overall, beyond this receptor: Clinical and demographic metadata were provided uncurated, with the amount varying by source and participant.

TCRbeta CDR3 regions were amplified from genomic DNA using the immunoSEQ Assay, a bias-controlled multiplex PCR. As for the authors' bioinformatics: Nucleated cell counts per sample were estimated from amplification of reference gene primers within the assay. To quantify the absolute abundance of each unique TCRbeta CDR3 rearrangement, sequence reads were collapsed and filtered. For each sample, productive Simpson clonality was calculated as the square root of Simpson's diversity index over productive rearrangements. TCRdb's version of the immuneACCESS table is confined to in-frame rearrangements and falls short of the full clone set. An unresolved V gene accounts for under half of the shortfall where checked; the remainder is of unknown origin. V and J calls and clone size come straight from that table; D and trimming were deduced from the DNA. In this sample the table shows fewer than 200,000 clones, roughly four fifths of which occur a single time. The ten top clones hold under 8.5% of the sample.

The germline V gene yields MNHEY for CDR1 and SVGEGT for CDR2. The trim is 6 bases for V and 9 bases for J, with a gap of 18 bases between the germline ends. The CDR3 runs 14 residues from the cysteine to the phenylalanine. Just CDR3 DNA is preserved here, 42 bases in frame from base 1. This clone was found once. What this receptor recognizes is not known. The sample holds no much larger clone one base away, and base qualities are not on file. A second Seattle source provided samples from volunteer blood donors who had recovered from COVID-19. Collaborating institutions collected whole blood in K2EDTA tubes following their own protocols. For TCRbeta analysis, collaborators shipped samples in one of three forms: frozen whole blood, isolated PBMCs, or DNA extracted from either of those sample types.

The origin of this receptor is a man aged 40-49 years who had recovered from COVID-19. Sequences were obtained from peripheral blood. The chain couples TRBV6-2 or TRBV6-3 to TRBJ1-5, with a weak D call of TRBD1 (5 bases match). The CDR3 protein: CASSSGGGSWPQHF. The bases are TGTGCCAGCAGCTCCGGGGGGGGTTCATGGCCCCAGCATTTT.